This entry is about one TCR beta chain. Its specificity is not known. The data originate from a study of CD8+CD57+ T cells in acquired aplastic anemia. By flow cytometry, patients selected for sequencing had shown an expansion of CD8+CD57+ cells. CDR3 and TCR beta VDJ profiling relied on genomic DNA as the template. TCRdb re-called the reads with MiXCR, one entry per CDR3 protein. The sample lists 150,000 to 200,000 distinct CDR3 sequences, around half occurring once. The V end lost 1 base, the J end lost 7 bases, and 9 bases lay between the germline ends. From germline, CDR1 is SGHTA and CDR2 FQGTGA. CDR3 length equals 13 residues. Study results and caveats: Patients and healthy controls showed no significant CD8+ Simpson's diversity difference.

Sequences were obtained from sorted CD4+, CD8+, or CD8+CD57+ T cells (not recorded which) from PBMCs. This sequence joins TRBV7-3 and TRBJ2-3; D is ambiguous. This receptor was obtained from a human donor with aplastic anemia. The CDR3 reads CASSLSFTNTQYF. In DNA, the CDR3 is TGTGCCAGCAGCTTAAGTTTTACGAATACGCAGTATTTT.